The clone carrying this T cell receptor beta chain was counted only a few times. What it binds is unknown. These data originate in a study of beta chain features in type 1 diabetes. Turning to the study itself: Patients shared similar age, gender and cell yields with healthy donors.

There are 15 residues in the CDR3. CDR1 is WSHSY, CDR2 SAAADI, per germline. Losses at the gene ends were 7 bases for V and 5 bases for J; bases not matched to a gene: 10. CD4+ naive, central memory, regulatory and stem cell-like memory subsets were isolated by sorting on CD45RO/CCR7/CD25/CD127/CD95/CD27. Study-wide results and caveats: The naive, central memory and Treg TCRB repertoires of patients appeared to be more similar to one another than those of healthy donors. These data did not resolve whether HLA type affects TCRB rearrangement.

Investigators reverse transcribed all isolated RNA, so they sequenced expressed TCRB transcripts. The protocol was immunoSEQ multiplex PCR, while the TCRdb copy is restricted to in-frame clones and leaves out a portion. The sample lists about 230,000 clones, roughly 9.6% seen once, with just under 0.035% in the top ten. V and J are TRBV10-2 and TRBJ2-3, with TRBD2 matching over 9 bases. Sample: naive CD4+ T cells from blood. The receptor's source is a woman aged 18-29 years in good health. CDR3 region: CASTLTSGPQDTQYF. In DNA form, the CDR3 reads TGCGCCAGCACGTTGACTAGCGGCCCTCAAGATACGCAGTATTTT.